This entry lists 9 T cell receptor beta chains sequenced from one sample in a study of shared clonotypes between healthy human individuals. Using immunoSEQ multiplex PCR, the repertoire was profiled, and TCRdb retains in-frame clones only, with some absent. The sample has hundreds of thousands of clones, about 95% seen once. Naive CD8 cells comprised CD45RO-negative, CCR7-positively selected cells, excluding terminally differentiated effector memory CD45RA+ cells. The material sequenced was naive CD8+ T cells sorted from blood. The receptor set was obtained from a woman aged 25-40 years in good health.

The V and J genes are TRBV28 and TRBJ1-2, with a tentative D call TRBD1 (5 bases). The CDR3 consists of 14 residues. The ends were cut back, 5 bases at V and 6 bases at J, with 16 bases in the middle. Germline CDR1 reads MDHEN; CDR2 reads SYDVKM. CDR3 protein: CASSRSPRGDGYTF. DNA for the CDR3: TGTGCCAGCAGTAGAAGCCCCCGGGGGGATGGCTACACCTTC.

The genes are TRBV30 and TRBJ2-4; D gene uncertain. CDR1 and CDR2 (germline): GTSNPN, SVGIG (reference sequence). The ends were cut back, 3 bases at V and 8 bases at J, with 11 bases in the middle. The CDR3 has 12 amino acids. This CDR3 reads CAWREVGDIQYF. The CDR3, as DNA: TGTGCCTGGAGAGAAGTTGGCGACATTCAGTACTTC.

This clone was seen only a few times. This rearrangement joins TRBV27 to TRBJ1-1; D ambiguous. CDR1 is MNHEY, CDR2 SMNVEV, per germline (reference sequence). This CDR3 region has 12 residues. V was clipped by 2 bases and J by 6 bases, with 7 bases between them. The CDR3 nucleotides read TGTGCCAGCAGTTTACCAGGTCCTGAAGCTTTCTTT. Protein product: CASSLPGPEAFF.

The chain recombines TRBV27 with TRBJ1-2; 8 nucleotides agree with TRBD1. The CDR3 loop spans 12 amino acids. Looked up from germline, CDR1 is MNHEY and CDR2 is SMNVEV (reference sequence). V lost 8 bases, J lost 3 bases, and 2 bases stayed unmatched. CDR3 residues: CASWTGHYGYTF. DNA for the CDR3: TGTGCCAGCTGGACAGGGCACTATGGCTACACCTTC.

The chain uses TRBV28 and TRBJ1-1; a weak D match, TRBD1 (5 bases). The germline V gene has CDR1 MDHEN and CDR2 SYDVKM. V was trimmed by 9 bases and J by 1 base, leaving 15 bases between them. The CDR3 spans 14 residues. In DNA, the CDR3 is TGTGCCAGTCAAGGGGCGGGCGGGAACACTGAAGCTTTCTTT. Protein: CASQGAGGNTEAFF.

V usage is TRBV30 and J usage is TRBJ2-7, with 7 bases lining up with TRBD1. V dropped 5 bases and J dropped 3; count of bases not matched to a gene: 4. Germline CDR1 and CDR2: GTSNPN and SVGIG (reference sequence). The CDR3 is made up of 12 amino acids. CDR3 bases: TGTGCCTGGGCCCGGGACAGCTACGAGCAGTACTTC. Its translation: CAWARDSYEQYF. The whole variable domain, filled in from reference TRBV30 and TRBJ2-7, reads SQTIHQWPATLVQPVGSPLSLECTVEGTSNPNLYWYRQAAGRGLQLLFYSVGIGQISSEVPQNLSASRPQDRQFILSSKKLLLSDSGFYLCAWARDSYEQYFGPGTRLTVT.

The CDR3 is CASSAWDGLNTEAFF. The CDR3 region has the DNA TGTGCCAGCAGTGCCTGGGACGGCTTGAACACTGAAGCTTTCTTT. The V and J genes are TRBV6-1 and TRBJ1-1; a possible D gene is TRBD1 (5 bases). The CDR3 runs to 15 residues. With 4 bases removed from V and 0 bases from J, the gap between germline ends came to 12 bases. The germline CDR1 and CDR2 sequences are MNHNS and SASEGT.

The CDR3 DNA reads TGTGCCAGCAGCACTATAGGACAGGGGGGATCCTACGAGCAGTACTTC. It codes for CASSTIGQGGSYEQYF. The gene calls are TRBV11-2 and TRBJ2-7; 10 bases align to TRBD1. The ends lost 5 bases at V and 1 base at J; junction bases unmatched: 8. Germline CDR1 and CDR2: SGHAT and FQNNGV. The CDR3 loop spans 16 amino acids.

The chain links TRBV2 to TRBJ2-5; TRBD1 matches at 8 bases. The end of the DNA is better explained by TRBJ2-7, so the J call may be wrong. CDR3 length equals 15 residues. Germline CDR1 reads SNHLY; CDR2 reads FYNNEI. The CDR3: CASSDLRTGFDEQYF. In nucleotides, the CDR3 is TGTGCCAGCAGTGATTTGAGGACAGGGTTCGACGAGCAGTACTTC.